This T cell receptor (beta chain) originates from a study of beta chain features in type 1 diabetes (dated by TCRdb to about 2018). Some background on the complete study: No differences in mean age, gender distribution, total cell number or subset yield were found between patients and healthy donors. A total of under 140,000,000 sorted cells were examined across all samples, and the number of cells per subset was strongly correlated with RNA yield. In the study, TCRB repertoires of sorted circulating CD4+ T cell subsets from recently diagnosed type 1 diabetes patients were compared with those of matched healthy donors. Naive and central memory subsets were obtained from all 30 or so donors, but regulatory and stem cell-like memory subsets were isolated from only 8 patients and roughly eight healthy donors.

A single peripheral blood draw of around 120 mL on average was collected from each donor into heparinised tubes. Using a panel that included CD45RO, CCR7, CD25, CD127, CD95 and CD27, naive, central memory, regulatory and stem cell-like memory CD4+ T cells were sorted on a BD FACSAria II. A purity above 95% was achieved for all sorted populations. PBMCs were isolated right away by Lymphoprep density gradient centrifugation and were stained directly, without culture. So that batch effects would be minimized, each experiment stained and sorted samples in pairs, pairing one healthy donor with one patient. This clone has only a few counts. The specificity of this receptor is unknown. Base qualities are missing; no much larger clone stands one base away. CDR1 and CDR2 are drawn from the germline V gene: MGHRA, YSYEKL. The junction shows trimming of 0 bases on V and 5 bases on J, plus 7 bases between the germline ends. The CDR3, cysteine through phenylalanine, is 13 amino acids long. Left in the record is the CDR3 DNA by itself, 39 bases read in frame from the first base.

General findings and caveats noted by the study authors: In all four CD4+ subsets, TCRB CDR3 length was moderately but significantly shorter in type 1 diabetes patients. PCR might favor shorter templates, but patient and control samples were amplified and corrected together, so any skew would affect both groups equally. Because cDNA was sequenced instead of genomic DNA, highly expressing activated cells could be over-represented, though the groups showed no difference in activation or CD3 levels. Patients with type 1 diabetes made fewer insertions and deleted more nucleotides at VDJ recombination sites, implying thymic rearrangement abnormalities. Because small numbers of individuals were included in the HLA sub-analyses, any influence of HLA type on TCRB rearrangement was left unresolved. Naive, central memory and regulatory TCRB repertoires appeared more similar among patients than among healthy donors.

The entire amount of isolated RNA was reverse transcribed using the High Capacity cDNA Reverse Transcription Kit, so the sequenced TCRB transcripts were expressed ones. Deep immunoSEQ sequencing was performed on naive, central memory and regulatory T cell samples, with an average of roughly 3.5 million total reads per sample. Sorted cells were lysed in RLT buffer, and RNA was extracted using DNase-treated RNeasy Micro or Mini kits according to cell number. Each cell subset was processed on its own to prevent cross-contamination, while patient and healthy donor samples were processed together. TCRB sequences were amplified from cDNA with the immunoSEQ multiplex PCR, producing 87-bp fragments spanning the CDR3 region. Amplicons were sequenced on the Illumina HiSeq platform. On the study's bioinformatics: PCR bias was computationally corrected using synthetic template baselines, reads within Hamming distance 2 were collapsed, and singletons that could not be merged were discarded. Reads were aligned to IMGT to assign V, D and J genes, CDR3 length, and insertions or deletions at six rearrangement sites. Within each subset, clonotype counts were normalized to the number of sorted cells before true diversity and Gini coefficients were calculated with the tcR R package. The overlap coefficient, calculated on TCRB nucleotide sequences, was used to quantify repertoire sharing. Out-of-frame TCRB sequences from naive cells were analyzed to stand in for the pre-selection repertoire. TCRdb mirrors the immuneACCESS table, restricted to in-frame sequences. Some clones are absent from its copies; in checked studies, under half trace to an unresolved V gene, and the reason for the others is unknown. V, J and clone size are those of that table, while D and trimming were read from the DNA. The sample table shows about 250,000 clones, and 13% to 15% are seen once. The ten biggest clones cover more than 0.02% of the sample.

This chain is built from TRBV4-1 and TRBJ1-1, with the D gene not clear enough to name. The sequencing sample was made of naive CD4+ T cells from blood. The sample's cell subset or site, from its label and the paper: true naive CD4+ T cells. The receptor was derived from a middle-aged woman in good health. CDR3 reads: CASSQELRTEAFF. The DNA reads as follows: TGCGCCAGCAGCCAAGAGCTCAGGACTGAAGCTTTCTTT.